The 7 T cell receptor beta chains presented below share a single source sample, sequenced in a study of blood T cell repertoires in COVID-19. Assay used: immunoSEQ multiplex PCR; TCRdb lists only in-frame clones, some missing. The repertoire holds fewer than 45,000 clones, just under 75% seen once, with about 10% in the top ten. Sequenced material: peripheral blood. The receptors here all came from a man in his 70s with COVID-19, enrolled during active disease.

The gene calls are TRBV5-1 and TRBJ2-7, with D maybe TRBD2 (5 bases). Trimming took off 0 bases at V and 5 bases at J, with 9 bases between the two ends. The CDR3 has 13 residues. CDR1 and CDR2 from the germline V gene are SGHRS and YFSETQ. The CDR3 sequence is CASSLAGRDEQYF. CDR3 DNA: TGCGCCAGCAGCTTGGCCGGGCGGGACGAGCAGTACTTC.

The chain has TRBV10-1 and TRBJ2-1; 7 nucleotides match TRBD1. CDR3 length: 14 amino acids. Per the germline V gene, CDR1 is WNHNN and CDR2 is SYGVQD (reference sequence). The V segment lost 2 bases and the J segment 6 bases; nucleotides outside the gene matches: 4. The CDR3 nucleotides are TGCGCCAGCAGTGAGGGGGGACAGAGCAATGAGCAGTTCTTC. Translating gives CASSEGGQSNEQFF.

The chain employs TRBV11-2 and TRBJ1-6; a weak D match, TRBD1 (6 bases). V lost 5 bases and J lost 9, with 14 bases in between. CDR1 is SGHAT, CDR2 FQNNGV, per germline. The CDR3 has 14 residues. The CDR3: CASSRSGAGSPLHF. The CDR3 coding sequence is TGTGCCAGCAGCCGATCAGGGGCCGGTTCACCCCTCCACTTT.

The table lists this clone with a count of one. This chain uses TRBV3-1 (or the pseudogene TRBV3-2) with TRBJ2-2; 11 bases are shared with TRBD2. This CDR3 region has 16 residues. From germline, CDR1 is LGHDT and CDR2 YNNKEL (reference sequence). After removal of 4 bases from V and 7 bases from J, the junction contained 8 bases not matched to a gene. CDR3 DNA sequence: TGTGCCAGCAGCCCAATAGCGGGAGGGGCTATCGGGGAGCTGTTTTTT. Protein sequence: CASSPIAGGAIGELFF.

The rearrangement links TRBV6-6 to TRBJ1-5; D is unclear. Trimming cost V 6 bases and J 0 bases, with 12 bases left between them. CDR1 is MNHNY, CDR2 SVGAGI, per germline (reference sequence). The CDR3 sequence is 15 residues long. The CDR3 DNA reads TGTGCCAGCAGCCGGGATGGTTCTAGCAATCAGCCCCAGCATTTT. Its translation: CASSRDGSSNQPQHF.

The chain uses TRBV7-2 and TRBJ1-1; the D gene is possibly TRBD1 (6 bases). Germline lookup yields CDR1 SGHTA and CDR2 FQGNSA. CDR3 length equals 13 residues. Trimming stripped 4 bases from V and 5 bases from J, with 11 bases between. CDR3 amino acids: CASSYRVLTEAFF. As DNA, the CDR3 is TGTGCCAGCAGCTACAGGGTGTTGACTGAAGCTTTCTTT. The complete variable domain, with remaining parts taken from reference TRBV7-2 and TRBJ1-1, reads GAGVSQSPSNKVTEKGKDVELRCDPISGHTALYWYRQSLGQGLEFLIYFQGNSAPDKSGLPSDRFSAERTGGSVSTLTIQRTQQEDSAVYLCASSYRVLTEAFFGQGTRLTVV.

This clone was counted a single time. The V and J genes are TRBV2 and TRBJ2-1; weak D call: TRBD2 (5 bases). Germline assignment: CDR1 SNHLY and CDR2 FYNNEI. The CDR3 contains 11 residues. V lost 11 bases to trimming and J lost 8 bases, with 13 bases between them. The CDR3 DNA sequence: TGTGCCCAGCGGCGTTGGGATGAGCAGTTCTTC. Protein sequence: CAQRRWDEQFF.